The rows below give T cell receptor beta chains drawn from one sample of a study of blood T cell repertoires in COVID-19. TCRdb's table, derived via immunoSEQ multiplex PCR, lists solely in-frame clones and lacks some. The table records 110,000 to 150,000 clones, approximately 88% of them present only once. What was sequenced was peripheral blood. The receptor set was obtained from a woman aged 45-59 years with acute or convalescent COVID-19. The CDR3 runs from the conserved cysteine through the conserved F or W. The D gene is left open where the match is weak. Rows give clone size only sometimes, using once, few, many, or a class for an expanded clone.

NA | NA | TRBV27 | CASRRGGSSYEQYF
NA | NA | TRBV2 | CARRTALNTEAFF
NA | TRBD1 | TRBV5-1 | CASSLGATGGYTEAFF
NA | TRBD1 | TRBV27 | CASSTLTGKNTEAFF
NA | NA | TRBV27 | CASSFYDEQFF
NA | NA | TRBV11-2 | CASSLEGGTLTGELFF
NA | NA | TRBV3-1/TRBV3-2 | CASTHWRRETNTGELFF
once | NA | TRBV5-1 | CASSLRPAGSTDTQYF
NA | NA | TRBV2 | CASSEGLQVNQPQHF
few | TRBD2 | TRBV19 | CATDGTSGSNEQFF
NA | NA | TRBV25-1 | CASSQTVETQYF
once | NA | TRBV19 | CASSPYGVEQVYGYTF
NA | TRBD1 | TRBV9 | CASSVGTGEGEKLFF
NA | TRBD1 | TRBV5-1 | CASSLEGQGFHEQYF
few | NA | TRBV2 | CASAPRDYNEQFF
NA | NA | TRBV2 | CASAQGLFGNSPLHF
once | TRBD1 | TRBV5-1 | CASSQRTGESSYEQYF
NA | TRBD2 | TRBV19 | CASSPRTSGDTDTQYF
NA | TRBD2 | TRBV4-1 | CASSPETSYENIQYF
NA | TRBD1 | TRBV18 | CASSLARGLQDEKLFF
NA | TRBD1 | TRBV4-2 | CASSQHPGQGMTEAFF
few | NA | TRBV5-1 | CASSYGPQGGNQPQHF
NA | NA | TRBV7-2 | CASSLGLRGRTDTQYF
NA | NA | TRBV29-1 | CSVFGTTKEAFF
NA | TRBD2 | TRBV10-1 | CASSVGGWGGEQFF
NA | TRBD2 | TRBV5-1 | CASSPGLAGVADTQYF
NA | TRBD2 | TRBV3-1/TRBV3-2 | CASSQGGAGGRPGELFF
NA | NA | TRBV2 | CASSGVGGGRTEAFF
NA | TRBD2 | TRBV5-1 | CASSTTSGGNEQFF
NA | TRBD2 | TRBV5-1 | CASSLGLARQVGELFF
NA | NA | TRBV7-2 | CASSPSAGPQHF
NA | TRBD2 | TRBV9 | CASSVVAGGRTDTQYF
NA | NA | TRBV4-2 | CASSQDKGGNYGYTF